The 17 T cell receptor beta chains presented below share a single source sample, sequenced in a study of OX40 agonist ivuxolimab in advanced cancers. Assay: immunoSEQ multiplex PCR; the TCRdb copy retains only in-frame clones and omits some. In the table there are about 19,000 clones, around 80% of which are singletons. Here the sequenced sample was CD4+ or CD8+ T cells sorted from blood, taken in a trial of the OX40 agonist ivuxolimab. Source of these receptors: an adult with an advanced solid tumor such as melanoma, head and neck, liver or kidney cancer.

V gene TRBV6-6 combines with J gene TRBJ2-7; the D gene is possibly TRBD1 (6 bases). CDR3 length: 13 amino acids. Per germline, CDR1 MNHNY and CDR2 SVGAGI (reference sequence). Trimming cost V 2 bases and J 4 bases, with 9 bases left between them. The CDR3 DNA reads as TGTGCCAGCAGTTACACGGACAGATACGAGCAGTACTTC. Translation gives CASSYTDRYEQYF.

This chain connects TRBV27 to TRBJ1-1; D is ambiguous. The CDR3 extends over 12 amino acids. The germline CDR1 and CDR2 sequences are MNHEY and SMNVEV (reference sequence). V was trimmed by 6 bases and J by 4 bases, leaving 9 bases between them. The CDR3 coding sequence is TGTGCCAGCAGCCGAGTGGGCACTGAAGCTTTCTTT. Amino acids: CASSRVGTEAFF.

V usage is TRBV27 and J usage is TRBJ2-7, with TRBD2 identical over 9 bases. CDR1 is MNHEY, CDR2 SMNVEV, per germline (reference sequence). This CDR3 is built from 16 residues. J was trimmed by 7 bases and V by 5 bases; bases with no gene match: 15. CDR3 DNA: TGTGCCAGCAGTATTCCTCTTGCGGGAGGGCCAGGGGAGCAGTACTTC. This sequence encodes CASSIPLAGGPGEQYF.

The gene calls are TRBV7-9 and TRBJ1-2; TRBD1 might be the D (5 bases). The V gene's germline CDR1 is SEHNR and CDR2 FQNEAQ (reference sequence). The CDR3 is made up of 12 amino acids. Trimming removed 3 bases at V and 4 bases at J, with 6 bases between. The CDR3 loop is CASSLGTYGYTF. CDR3 nucleotide sequence: TGTGCCAGCAGCTTGGGGACCTATGGCTACACCTTC.

The J gene is TRBJ2-7, the V gene TRBV30, with TRBD1 matching 10 bases. The CDR3 length is 16 residues. Germline V CDR1 and CDR2: GTSNPN, SVGIG (reference sequence). The V and J ends lost 3 bases and 3 bases, in that order; junction bases with no gene match: 11. Written as DNA, the CDR3 is TGTGCCTGGAGCGCCACCTCCGGGACAGGGGTCTACGAGCAGTACTTC. Its protein product is CAWSATSGTGVYEQYF.

This chain connects TRBV10-1 to TRBJ2-3; D call uncertain. CDR3 length: 15 residues. V was trimmed by 3 bases and J by 6 bases, leaving 16 bases between them. The germline V gene encodes CDR1 WNHNN and CDR2 SYGVQD (reference sequence). CDR3 loop: CASSDRSPQEDTQYF. CDR3 bases: TGCGCCAGCAGTGATCGTAGCCCCCAAGAGGATACGCAGTATTTT.

This chain uses TRBV13 with TRBJ2-5; D call uncertain. Germline lookup yields CDR1 PRHDT and CDR2 FYEKMQ (reference sequence). The CDR3 extends over 15 amino acids. V lost 5 bases and J 3 bases, leaving 16 bases between the germline ends. CDR3 DNA: TGTGCCAGCAGCCTAAGGAGTTCGGCTGAAGAGACCCAGTACTTC. Protein product: CASSLRSSAEETQYF.

The chain combines TRBV27 with TRBJ1-5; 11 nucleotides align to TRBD1. V lost 1 base and J lost 6; bases outside the gene matches: 5. Germline-derived CDR1 and CDR2 are MNHEY and SMNVEV (reference sequence). The CDR3 covers 16 residues. The CDR3 DNA reads TGTGCCAGCAGTTTATTTTGGACAGGGGGCGGTCAGCCCCAGCATTTT. This translates into CASSLFWTGGGQPQHF.

J is TRBJ2-1 and V is TRBV9; D may be TRBD1 (6 bases). The CDR3 length is 15 residues. The V end lost 0 bases, the J end lost 1 base, and 8 bases lay between the germline ends. From germline, CDR1 is SGDLS and CDR2 YYNGEE. The CDR3 DNA reads as TGTGCCAGCAGCGTAGCAGGGGCATCCTACAATGAGCAGTTCTTC. Its protein is CASSVAGASYNEQFF.

The chain joins TRBV5-1 to TRBJ2-5; D remains unclear. This CDR3 has 14 amino acids. Trimming removed 0 bases from V and 2 bases from J, with 8 bases in between. The germline CDR1 and CDR2 sequences are SGHRS and YFSETQ. CDR3 amino acids: CASSLGGRQETQYF. CDR3 sequence (DNA): TGCGCCAGCAGCTTGGGAGGTAGACAAGAGACCCAGTACTTC.

The V and J genes are TRBV27 and TRBJ2-7; D might be TRBD2 (6 bases). V was shortened by 5 bases and J by 2 bases, with 13 bases between the two germline ends. There are 14 residues in the CDR3. Germline CDR1 and CDR2: MNHEY and SMNVEV (reference sequence). This CDR3 is CASSPLRETYEQYF. CDR3 DNA: TGTGCCAGCAGTCCCCTGCGGGAAACCTACGAGCAGTACTTC.

This chain connects TRBV7-9 to TRBJ1-5; tentative D call: TRBD1 (6 bases). Germline V lookup: CDR1 SEHNR, CDR2 FQNEAQ (reference sequence). The V gene lost 0 bases and the J gene lost 5 bases, with 11 bases spanning the gap. This CDR3 has 15 amino acids. CDR3 loop: CASSLAQGSHQPQHF. CDR3 in DNA: TGTGCCAGCAGCTTAGCACAGGGTTCGCATCAGCCCCAGCATTTT.

V is TRBV28 and J is TRBJ1-1, with a possible D match to TRBD1 (5 bases). Trimming stripped 6 bases from V and 1 base from J, with 12 bases between. CDR3 length: 14 amino acids. Germline V gene lookup returns CDR1 MDHEN and CDR2 SYDVKM. The CDR3 bases are TGTGCCAGCAGACCCTGGGGCGGGAACACTGAAGCTTTCTTT. This gives the protein CASRPWGGNTEAFF.

The J gene is TRBJ2-7, the V gene TRBV4-2; weak D call: TRBD1 (6 bases). Trimming took off 2 bases at V and 0 bases at J, with 11 bases between the two ends. This CDR3 spans 15 amino acids. CDR1 and CDR2 from the germline V gene are LGHNA and YNFKEQ. The CDR3 loop reads CASSQSRDTSYEQYF. The CDR3, as DNA: TGTGCCAGCAGCCAATCCCGGGACACCTCCTACGAGCAGTACTTC.

V usage is TRBV27 and J usage is TRBJ2-1; D is ambiguous. The germline gives CDR1 MNHEY, CDR2 SMNVEV (reference sequence). This CDR3 contains 15 residues. Trimming shortened V by 8 bases and J by 0 bases, and 14 bases separated the two germline ends. CDR3 in DNA: TGTGCCAGCCGAGTGGGCCTAGTCTCCTACAATGAGCAGTTCTTC. This codes for CASRVGLVSYNEQFF.

This sequence joins TRBV27 and TRBJ2-5; possible D gene TRBD1, 6 bases. This CDR3 is built from 14 residues. Between the trimmed V and J ends, which lost 5 bases and 9 bases, there was a span of 19 bases. Germline values: CDR1 MNHEY, CDR2 SMNVEV (reference sequence). This chain's CDR3 is CASSLIGPKGAQYF. CDR3 coding DNA: TGTGCCAGCAGTCTCATCGGCCCCAAGGGGGCCCAGTACTTC.

The V and J genes are TRBV18 and TRBJ2-3; 10 bases agree with TRBD2. Germline CDR1 reads KGHSH; CDR2 reads LQKENI. The CDR3 has 17 residues. With 3 bases clipped from V and 0 bases from J, the junction kept 6 bases outside the gene matches. CDR3 DNA: TGTGCCAGCTCACCCGACCGAGCGGGAGGGAGCACAGATACGCAGTATTTT. It encodes CASSPDRAGGSTDTQYF.